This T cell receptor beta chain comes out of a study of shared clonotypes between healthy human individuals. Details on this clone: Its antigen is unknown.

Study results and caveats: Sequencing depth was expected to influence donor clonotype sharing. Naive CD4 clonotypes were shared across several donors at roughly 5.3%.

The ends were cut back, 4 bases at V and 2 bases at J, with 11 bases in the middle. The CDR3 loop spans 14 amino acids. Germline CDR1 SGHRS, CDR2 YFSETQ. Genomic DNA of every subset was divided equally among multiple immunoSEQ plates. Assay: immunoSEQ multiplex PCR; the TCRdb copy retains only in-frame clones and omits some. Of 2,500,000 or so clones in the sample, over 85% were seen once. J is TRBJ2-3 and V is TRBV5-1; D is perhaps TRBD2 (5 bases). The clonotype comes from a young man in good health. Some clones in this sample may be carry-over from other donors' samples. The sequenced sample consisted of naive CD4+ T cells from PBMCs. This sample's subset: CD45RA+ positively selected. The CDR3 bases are TGCGCCAGCAGCCTGGTGGACTTCACAGATACGCAGTATTTT. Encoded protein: CASSLVDFTDTQYF.